This TCR beta chain originates from a study of blood T cells in healthy people across ages. The CDR3 has 14 residues. J was trimmed by 9 bases and V by 5 bases; bases with no gene match: 12. Germline lookup yields CDR1 DFQATT and CDR2 SNEGSKA (reference sequence). The authors ran a second PCR of roughly 6 to 12 cycles using a sample-barcoded 5' primer and a J-beta primer mix. MiXCR, run by TCRdb on the 5' RACE reads, gives a single entry per CDR3 protein. This sample has more than 900,000 distinct CDR3 sequences, with less than 25% found just once. Separately, the same data were catalogued under a study of T cells of mothers and their children. As that report states: Each child gave approximately 3 million TCR beta CDR3 reads (each mother, over 9 million). It was related mother-child pairs that showed slightly higher overlap than unrelated pairs, without reaching significance.

This TCR was recovered from a girl aged 2-10 years in good health. The sample taken for sequencing was blood. This chain connects TRBV20-1 to TRBJ2-1, with TRBD2 identical over 8 bases. The CDR3 DNA reads TGCAGTGCTCTTACTAGCGGAACATATGGTGAGCAGTTCTTC. Its protein is CSALTSGTYGEQFF.